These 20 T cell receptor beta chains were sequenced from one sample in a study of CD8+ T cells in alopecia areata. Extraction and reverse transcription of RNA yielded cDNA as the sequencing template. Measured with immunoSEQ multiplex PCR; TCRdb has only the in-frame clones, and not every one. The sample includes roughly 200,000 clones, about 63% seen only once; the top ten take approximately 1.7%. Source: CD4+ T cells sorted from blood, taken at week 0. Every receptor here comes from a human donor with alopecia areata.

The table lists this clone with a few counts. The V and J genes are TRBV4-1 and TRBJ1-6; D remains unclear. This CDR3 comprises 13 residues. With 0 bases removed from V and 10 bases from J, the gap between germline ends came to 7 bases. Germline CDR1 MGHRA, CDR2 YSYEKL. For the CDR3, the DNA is TGCGCCAGCAGCCAAGATCCCGTCTCACCCCTCCACTTT. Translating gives CASSQDPVSPLHF.

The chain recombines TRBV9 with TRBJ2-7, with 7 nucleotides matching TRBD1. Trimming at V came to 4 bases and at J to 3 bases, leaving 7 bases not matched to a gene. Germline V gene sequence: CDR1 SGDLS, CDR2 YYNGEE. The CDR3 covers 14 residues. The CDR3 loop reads CASSPGTAFYEQYF. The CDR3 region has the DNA TGTGCCAGCAGCCCCGGGACAGCCTTCTACGAGCAGTACTTC.

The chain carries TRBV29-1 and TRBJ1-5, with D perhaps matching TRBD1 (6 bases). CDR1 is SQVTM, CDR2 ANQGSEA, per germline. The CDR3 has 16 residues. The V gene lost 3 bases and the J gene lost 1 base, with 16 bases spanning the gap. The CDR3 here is CSVDPSGTQSNQPQHF. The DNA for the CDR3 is TGCAGCGTTGATCCCTCCGGGACACAGAGCAATCAGCCCCAGCATTTT. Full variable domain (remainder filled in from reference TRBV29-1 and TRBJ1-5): SAVISQKPSRDICQRGTSLTIQCQVDSQVTMMFWYRQQPGQSLTLIATANQGSEATYESGFVIDKFPISRPNLTFSTLTVSNMSPEDSSIYLCSVDPSGTQSNQPQHFGDGTRLSIL.

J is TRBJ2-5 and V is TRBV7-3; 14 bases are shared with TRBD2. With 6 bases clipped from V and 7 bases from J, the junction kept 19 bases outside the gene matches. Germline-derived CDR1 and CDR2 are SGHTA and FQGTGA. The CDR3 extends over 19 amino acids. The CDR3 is CASSVTSPGLAGGGGTQYF. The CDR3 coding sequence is TGTGCCAGCAGTGTGACCTCTCCCGGACTAGCGGGGGGAGGTGGGACCCAGTACTTC.

The CDR3 spells CSHSPDREAFF. In nucleotides, the CDR3 is TGCAGCCATTCCCCGGACCGTGAAGCTTTCTTT. The rearrangement uses TRBV29-1 and TRBJ1-1, with no clear D. Germline loops: CDR1 SQVTM, CDR2 ANQGSEA. Trimming cost V 8 bases and J 7 bases, with 14 bases left between them. CDR3 length: 11 residues.

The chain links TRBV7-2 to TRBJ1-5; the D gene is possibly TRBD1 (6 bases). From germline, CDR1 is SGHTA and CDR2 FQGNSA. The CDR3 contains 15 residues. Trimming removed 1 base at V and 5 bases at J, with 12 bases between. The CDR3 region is CASSLEQGVDQPQHF. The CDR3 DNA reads TGTGCCAGCAGCTTAGAACAGGGTGTCGATCAGCCCCAGCATTTT.

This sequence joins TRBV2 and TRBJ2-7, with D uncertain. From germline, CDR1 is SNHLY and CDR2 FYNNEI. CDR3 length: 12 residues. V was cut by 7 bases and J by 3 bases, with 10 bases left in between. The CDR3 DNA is TGTGCCAGCATTGGGAACTTCTACGAGCAGTACTTC. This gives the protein CASIGNFYEQYF.

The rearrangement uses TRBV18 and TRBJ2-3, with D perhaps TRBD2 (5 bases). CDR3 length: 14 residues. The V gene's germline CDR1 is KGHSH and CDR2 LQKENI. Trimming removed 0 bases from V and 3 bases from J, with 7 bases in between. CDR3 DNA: TGTGCCAGCTCACCACCTTCGGGGACAGATACGCAGTATTTT. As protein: CASSPPSGTDTQYF.

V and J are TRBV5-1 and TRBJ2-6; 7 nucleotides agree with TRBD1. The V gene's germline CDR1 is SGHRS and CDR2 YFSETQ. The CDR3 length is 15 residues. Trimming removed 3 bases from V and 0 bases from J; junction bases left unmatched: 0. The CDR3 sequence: CASSWDSSGANVLTF. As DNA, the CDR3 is TGCGCCAGCAGCTGGGACAGCTCTGGGGCCAACGTCCTGACTTTC.

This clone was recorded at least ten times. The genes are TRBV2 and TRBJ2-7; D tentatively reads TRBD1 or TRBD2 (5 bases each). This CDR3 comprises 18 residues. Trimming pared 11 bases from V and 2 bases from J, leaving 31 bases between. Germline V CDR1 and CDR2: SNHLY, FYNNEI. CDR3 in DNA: TGTGCCGGACGAGGAGTCAGTGAGGGGTCTAGTCCCGCCTACGAGCAGTACTTC. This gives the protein CAGRGVSEGSSPAYEQYF.

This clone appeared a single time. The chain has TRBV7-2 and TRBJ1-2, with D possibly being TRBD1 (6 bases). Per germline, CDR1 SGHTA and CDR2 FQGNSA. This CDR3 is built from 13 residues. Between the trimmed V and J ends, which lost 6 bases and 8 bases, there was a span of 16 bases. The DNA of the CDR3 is TGTGCCAGCAGACCTACAGGGATAATAGGCTACACCTTC. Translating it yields CASRPTGIIGYTF.

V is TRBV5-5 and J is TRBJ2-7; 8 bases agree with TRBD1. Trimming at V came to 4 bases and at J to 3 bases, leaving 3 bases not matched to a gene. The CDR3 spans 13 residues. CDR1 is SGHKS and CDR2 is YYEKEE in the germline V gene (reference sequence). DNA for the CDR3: TGTGCCAGCAGCCGGGACAGGAACTACGAGCAGTACTTC. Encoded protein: CASSRDRNYEQYF.

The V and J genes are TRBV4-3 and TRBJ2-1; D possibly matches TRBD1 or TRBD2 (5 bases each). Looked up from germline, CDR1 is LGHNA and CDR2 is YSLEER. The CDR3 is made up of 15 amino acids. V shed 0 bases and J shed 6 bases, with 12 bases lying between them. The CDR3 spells CASSQEGTHGNEQFF. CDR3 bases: TGCGCCAGCAGCCAAGAAGGGACCCATGGCAATGAGCAGTTCTTC.

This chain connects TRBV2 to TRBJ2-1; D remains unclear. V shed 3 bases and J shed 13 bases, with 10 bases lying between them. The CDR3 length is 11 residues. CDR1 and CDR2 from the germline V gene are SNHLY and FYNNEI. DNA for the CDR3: TGTGCCAGCAGTGAGGGTCTAGATCAGTTCTTC. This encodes CASSEGLDQFF.

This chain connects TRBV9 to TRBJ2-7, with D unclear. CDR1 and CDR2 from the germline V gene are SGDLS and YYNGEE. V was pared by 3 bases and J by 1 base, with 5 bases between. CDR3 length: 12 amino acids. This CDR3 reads CASSGVSYEQYF. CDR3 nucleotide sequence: TGTGCCAGCAGCGGGGTTTCCTACGAGCAGTACTTC.

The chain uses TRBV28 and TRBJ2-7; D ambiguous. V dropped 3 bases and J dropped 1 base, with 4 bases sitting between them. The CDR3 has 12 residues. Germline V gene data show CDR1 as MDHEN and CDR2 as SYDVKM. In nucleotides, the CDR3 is TGTGCCAGCAGTTTTTTGTCCTACGAGCAGTACTTC. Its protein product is CASSFLSYEQYF.

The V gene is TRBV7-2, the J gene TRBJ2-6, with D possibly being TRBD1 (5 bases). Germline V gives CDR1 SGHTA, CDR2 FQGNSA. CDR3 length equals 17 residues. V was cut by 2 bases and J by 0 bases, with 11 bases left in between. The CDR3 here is CASSLSQVASGANVLTF. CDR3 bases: TGTGCCAGCAGCTTATCACAGGTGGCCTCTGGGGCCAACGTCCTGACTTTC.

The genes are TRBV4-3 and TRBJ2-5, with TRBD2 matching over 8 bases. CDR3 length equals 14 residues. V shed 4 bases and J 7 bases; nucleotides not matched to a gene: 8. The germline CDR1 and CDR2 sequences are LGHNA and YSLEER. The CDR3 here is CASSPRDSGGTQYF. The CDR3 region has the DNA TGCGCCAGCAGCCCGAGAGACAGCGGGGGGACCCAGTACTTC.

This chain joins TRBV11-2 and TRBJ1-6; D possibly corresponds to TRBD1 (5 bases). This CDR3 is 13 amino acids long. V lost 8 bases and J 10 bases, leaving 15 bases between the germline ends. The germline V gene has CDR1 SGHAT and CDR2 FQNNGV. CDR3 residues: CASYGGGFSPLHF. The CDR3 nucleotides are TGTGCCAGCTATGGCGGGGGATTCTCACCCCTCCACTTT. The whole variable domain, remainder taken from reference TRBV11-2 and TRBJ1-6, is EAGVAQSPRYKIIEKRQSVAFWCNPISGHATLYWYQQILGQGPKLLIQFQNNGVVDDSQLPKDRFSAERLKGVDSTLKIQPAKLEDSAVYLCASYGGGFSPLHFGNGTRLTVT.

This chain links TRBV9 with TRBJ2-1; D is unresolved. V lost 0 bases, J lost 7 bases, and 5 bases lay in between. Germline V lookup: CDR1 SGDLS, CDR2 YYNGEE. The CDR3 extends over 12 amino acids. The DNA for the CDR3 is TGTGCCAGCAGCGTAGCTGTAAATGAGCAGTTCTTC. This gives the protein CASSVAVNEQFF.